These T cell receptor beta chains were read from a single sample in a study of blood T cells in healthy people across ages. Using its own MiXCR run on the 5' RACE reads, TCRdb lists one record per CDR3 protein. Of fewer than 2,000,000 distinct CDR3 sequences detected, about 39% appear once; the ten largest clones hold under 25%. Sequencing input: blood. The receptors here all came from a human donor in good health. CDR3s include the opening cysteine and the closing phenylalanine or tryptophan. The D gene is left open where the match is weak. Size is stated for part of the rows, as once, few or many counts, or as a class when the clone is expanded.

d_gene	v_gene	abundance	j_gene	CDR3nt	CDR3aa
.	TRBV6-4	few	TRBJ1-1	TGTGCCAGCAGTGCACACATGAACACTGAAGCTTTCTTT	CASSAHMNTEAFF
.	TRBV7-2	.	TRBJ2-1	TGTGCCAGCAGCGCGCCGGGACCCAACAATGAGCAGTTCTTC	CASSAPGPNNEQFF
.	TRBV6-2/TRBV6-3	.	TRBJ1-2	TGTGCCAGCAGTCCCACAGGGAGAAGAGGCTACACCTTC	CASSPTGRRGYTF
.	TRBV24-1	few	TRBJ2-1	TGTGCCACCAGTGGCTCAGCCTACAATGAGCAGTTCTTC	CATSGSAYNEQFF
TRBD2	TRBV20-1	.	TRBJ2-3	TGCAGTGCCCCAGCGGGGACCCTCCGGGGAGATACGCAGTATTTT	CSAPAGTLRGDTQYF
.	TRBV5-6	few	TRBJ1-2	TGTGCCAGCAGCTTGGCCTCCCATGGCTACACCTTC	CASSLASHGYTF
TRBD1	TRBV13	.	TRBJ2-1	TGTGCCGGCAGCCTCCCCCAGGGGGAGAATGAGCAGTTCTTC	CAGSLPQGENEQFF
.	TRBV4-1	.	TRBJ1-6	TGCGCCAGCAGCCACATTGGGGTCGCACCCCTCCACTTT	CASSHIGVAPLHF
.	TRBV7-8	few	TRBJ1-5	TGTGCCAGCAGCCAATGGTTTCAGCCCCAGCATTTT	CASSQWFQPQHF
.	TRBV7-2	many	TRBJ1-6	TGTGCCAGCAGCTTACTCCCGGGACGGACAAATTCACCCCTCCACTTT	CASSLLPGRTNSPLHF
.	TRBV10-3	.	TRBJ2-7	TGTGCCATCATGAATGGTTCCTACGAGCAGTACTTC	CAIMNGSYEQYF
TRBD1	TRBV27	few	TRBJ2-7	TGTGCCAGCAGGCTCCGGGACAGGGTGTACGAGCAGTACTTC	CASRLRDRVYEQYF
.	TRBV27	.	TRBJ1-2	TGTGCCAGCAGTTTACGCCCAGACTCCCTTTACTATGGCTACACCTTC	CASSLRPDSLYYGYTF
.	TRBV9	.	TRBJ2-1	TGTGCCAGCAGCGTGGGGGGGGCCGACTACAATGAGCAGTTCTTC	CASSVGGADYNEQFF
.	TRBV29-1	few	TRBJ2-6	TGCAGCGTTTACGTCTGGGAGGCCAACGTCCTGACTTTC	CSVYVWEANVLTF
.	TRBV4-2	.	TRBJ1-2	TGTGCCAGCAGCCAATCGACCGACAGGTCGAAGGGCTACACCTTC	CASSQSTDRSKGYTF
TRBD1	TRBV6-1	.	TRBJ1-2	TGTGCCAGCAGTCCCAATGAGGGGACAGGGGGCCCTAAGCACTATGGCTACACCTTC	CASSPNEGTGGPKHYGYTF
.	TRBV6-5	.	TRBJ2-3	TGTGCCAGCGCTAGCCGATACACAGATACGCAGTATTTT	CASASRYTDTQYF
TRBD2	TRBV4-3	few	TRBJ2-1	TGCGCCAGCAGCCAAGAGACTAGCGGGATTGAGCAGTTCTTC	CASSQETSGIEQFF
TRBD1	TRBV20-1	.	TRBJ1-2	TGCAGTGCTAGAGACAGGACAGGGTTATACTATGGCTACACCTTC	CSARDRTGLYYGYTF
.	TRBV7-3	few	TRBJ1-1	TGTGCCAGCAGCTTATTGACAGCCCGGAGTCCGGCTGAAGCTTTCTTT	CASSLLTARSPAEAFF
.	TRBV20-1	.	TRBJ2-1	TGCAGTGTCCGGCCGGGACTCTTTCCCTACAATGAGCAGTTCTTC	CSVRPGLFPYNEQFF
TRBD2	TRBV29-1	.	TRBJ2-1	TGCAGCGTCCCCCCTAAGTCTAGCGGGGGTTTTGGGCAGTTCTTC	CSVPPKSSGGFGQFF
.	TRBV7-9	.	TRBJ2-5	TGTGCCAGCAGCTCCTTGGACAGAGAAGAGACCCAGTACTTC	CASSSLDREETQYF
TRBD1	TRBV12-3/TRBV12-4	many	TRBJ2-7	TGTGCCAGCTCACAGGGGGTGGGCGAGCAGTACTTC	CASSQGVGEQYF
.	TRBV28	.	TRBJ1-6	TGTGCCAGCAGTTTATGGGACTCCTATAATTCACCCCTCCACTTT	CASSLWDSYNSPLHF
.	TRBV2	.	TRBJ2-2	TGTGCCAGCAGTGTCGTCGGGGGTAACACCGGGGAGCTGTTTTTT	CASSVVGGNTGELFF
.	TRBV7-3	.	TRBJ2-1	TGTGCCAGCAGACCCGGGACCAATTACAATGAGCAGTTCTTC	CASRPGTNYNEQFF
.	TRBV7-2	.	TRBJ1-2	TGTGCCAGCAGCCCGGCGCAGGTCGACACCTTC	CASSPAQVDTF
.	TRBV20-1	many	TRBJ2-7	TGCAGTGCACTTGACATTTCCGAGCAGTACTTC	CSALDISEQYF
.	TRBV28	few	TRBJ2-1	TGTGCCAGCAGTGGGGGGACAGAGGGAGGCAATGAGCAGTTCTTC	CASSGGTEGGNEQFF
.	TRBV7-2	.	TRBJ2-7	TGTGCCAGCAGTTACAGGTCCTACTCCTACGAGCAGTACTTC	CASSYRSYSYEQYF
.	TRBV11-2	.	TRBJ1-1	TGTGCCAGCAGTTTAGGAGGTTGGCGTTCAACCCCCTGGGACACTGAAGCTTTCTTT	CASSLGGWRSTPWDTEAFF
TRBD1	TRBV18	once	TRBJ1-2	TGTGCCAGCTCACTACCGGGACAGGAGATTTCCTATGGCTACACCTTC	CASSLPGQEISYGYTF
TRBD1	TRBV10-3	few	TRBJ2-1	TGTGCCATCAGTAAGGACAGGGAACGGAATGAGCAGTTCTTC	CAISKDRERNEQFF
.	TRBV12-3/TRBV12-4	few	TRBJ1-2	TGTGCCTCCCTCGTCGGGGTGAATGGCTACACCTTC	CASLVGVNGYTF
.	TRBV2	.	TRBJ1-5	TGTGCCGGCAAGCGGGATAGCAATCAGCCCCAGCATTTT	CAGKRDSNQPQHF
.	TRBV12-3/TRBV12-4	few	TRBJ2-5	TGTGCCAGCACCGACTTCCACCAGGCGGAGACCCAGTACTTC	CASTDFHQAETQYF
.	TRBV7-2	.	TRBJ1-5	TGTGCCAGCAGCTTAGGGCCCCCCGGGAGTGGCAATCAGCCCCAGCATTTT	CASSLGPPGSGNQPQHF
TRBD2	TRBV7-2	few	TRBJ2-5	TGTGCCAGCAGCCCCCCTCCCGGGACTAGCACCAAAGAGACCCAGTACTTC	CASSPPPGTSTKETQYF
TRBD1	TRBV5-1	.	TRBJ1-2	TGCGCCAGCAGACCCGGACAGGAGGAATATGGCTACACCTTC	CASRPGQEEYGYTF
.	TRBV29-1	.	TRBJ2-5	TGCAGCGTTGAAGGGGGAGGGGGAGAGCAGTACTTC	CSVEGGGGEQYF
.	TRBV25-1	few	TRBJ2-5	TGTGCCAGCAGTGAATTTTCTCGCGTGGAGACCCAGTACTTC	CASSEFSRVETQYF
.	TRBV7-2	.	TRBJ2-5	TGTGCCAGCGCTCTGGTCAGGGGAAGGCCGGAGACCCAGTACTTC	CASALVRGRPETQYF
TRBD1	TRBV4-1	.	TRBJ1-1	TGCGCCAGCAGCCAAGATAACAGGGGGATAGACACTGAAGCTTTCTTT	CASSQDNRGIDTEAFF
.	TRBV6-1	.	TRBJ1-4	TGTGCCAGCGGAACGGGGGACTCAATGGGAAAACTGTTTTTT	CASGTGDSMGKLFF
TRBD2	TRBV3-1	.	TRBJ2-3	TGTGCCAGCAAAGCGGGGGGTGGCGCAGATACGCAGTATTTT	CASKAGGGADTQYF
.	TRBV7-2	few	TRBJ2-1	TGTGCCAGCACTCCATCAGGCTACTTCAATGAGCAGTTCTTC	CASTPSGYFNEQFF
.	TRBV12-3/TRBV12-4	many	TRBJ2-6	TGTGCCAGCAGTTTAGCATTGGCGGGGTTCGGGGCCAACGTCCTGACTTTC	CASSLALAGFGANVLTF
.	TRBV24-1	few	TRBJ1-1	TGTGCCACCAGTGATTTTAGGGACACTGAAGCTTTCTTT	CATSDFRDTEAFF
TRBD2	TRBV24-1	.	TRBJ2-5	TGTGCCACCAGCCCAGGACTAGAAGAGACCCAGTACTTC	CATSPGLEETQYF
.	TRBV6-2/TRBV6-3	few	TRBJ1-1	TGTGCCAGCAGTTCTATTTTGACAGGCGACCTAAACACTGAAGCTTTCTTT	CASSSILTGDLNTEAFF
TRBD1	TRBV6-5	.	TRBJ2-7	TGTGCCAGCAGACGGGACAGGCTTTACGAGCAGTACTTC	CASRRDRLYEQYF
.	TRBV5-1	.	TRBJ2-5	TGCGCCAGCACCCCGGGGGTGGGTGGAGAGACCCAGTACTTC	CASTPGVGGETQYF
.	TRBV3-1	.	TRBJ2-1	TGTGCCAGCAGCCGAGGACAGACTAATGAGCAGTTCTTC	CASSRGQTNEQFF
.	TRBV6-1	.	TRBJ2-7	TGTGCCAGCAGTGACTACAGGGTATGGGACGAGCAGTACTTC	CASSDYRVWDEQYF
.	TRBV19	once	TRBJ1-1	TGTGCCAGTAGTATCCTGGCCGGAGAGGCCTTCACTGAAGCTTTCTTT	CASSILAGEAFTEAFF
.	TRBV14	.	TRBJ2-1	TGTGCCAGCAGCCAAGATCTTGGGCCACGCGGTGAGCAGTTCTTC	CASSQDLGPRGEQFF
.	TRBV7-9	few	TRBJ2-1	TGTGCCAGCAGCTCGAGTGGTAGGGCCTACAATGAGCAGTTCTTC	CASSSSGRAYNEQFF